This T cell receptor beta chain originates from a study of OX40 agonist ivuxolimab in advanced cancers. Whole-study context: Eligibility admitted prior anti-PD-1, anti-PD-L1 or anti-CTLA-4 therapy; 40% had some. Findings and caveats of the study: Blood T cells, both CD4+ and CD8+, expanded clonally by week 6 at 0.1 to 3.0 mg/kg.

The data were produced by immunoSEQ multiplex PCR, yet TCRdb's version contains in-frame clones alone and is incomplete. The sample yields approximately 92,000 clones, roughly four fifths seen once. This clone has only a few counts. Its matching antigen is unknown. The CDR3 sequence is 14 residues long. With 6 bases removed from V and 6 bases from J, the gap between germline ends came to 15 bases. Germline V lookup: CDR1 LGHNT, CDR2 FRNRAP. This TCR was recovered from an adult with an advanced solid tumor such as melanoma, head and neck, liver or kidney cancer. Sample: CD4+ or CD8+ T cells sorted from blood, taken in a trial of the OX40 agonist ivuxolimab. The rearrangement links TRBV12-5 to TRBJ1-5; D gene uncertain. The CDR3 is CASGLTPLGQPQHF. The CDR3 bases are TGTGCTAGTGGCCTAACACCCCTGGGTCAGCCCCAGCATTTT. Full variable domain (remainder filled in from reference TRBV12-5 and TRBJ1-5): DARVTQTPRHKVTEMGQEVTMRCQPILGHNTVFWYRQTMMQGLELLAYFRNRAPLDDSGMPKDRFSAEMPDATLATLKIQPSEPRDSAVYFCASGLTPLGQPQHFGDGTRLSIL.